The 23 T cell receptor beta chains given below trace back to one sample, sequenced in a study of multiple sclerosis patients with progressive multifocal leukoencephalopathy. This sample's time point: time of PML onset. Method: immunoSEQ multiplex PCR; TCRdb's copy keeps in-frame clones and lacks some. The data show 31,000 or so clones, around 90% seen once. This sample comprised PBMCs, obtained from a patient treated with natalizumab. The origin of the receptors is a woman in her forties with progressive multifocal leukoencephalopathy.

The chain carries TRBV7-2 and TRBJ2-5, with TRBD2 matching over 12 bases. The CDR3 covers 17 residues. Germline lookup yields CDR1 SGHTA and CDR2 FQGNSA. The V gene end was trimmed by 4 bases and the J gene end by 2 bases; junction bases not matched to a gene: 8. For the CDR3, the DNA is TGTGCCAGCAGCTCTCCATCAGGACTAGCGGGGCAAGAGACCCAGTACTTC. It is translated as CASSSPSGLAGQETQYF.

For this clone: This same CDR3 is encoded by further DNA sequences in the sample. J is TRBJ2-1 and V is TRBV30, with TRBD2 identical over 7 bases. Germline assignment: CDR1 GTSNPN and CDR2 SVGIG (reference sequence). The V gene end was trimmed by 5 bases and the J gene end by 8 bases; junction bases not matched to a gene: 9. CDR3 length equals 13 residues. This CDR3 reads CAWAGPGRDEQFF. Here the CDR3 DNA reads TGTGCCTGGGCGGGGCCGGGGAGGGATGAGCAGTTCTTC.

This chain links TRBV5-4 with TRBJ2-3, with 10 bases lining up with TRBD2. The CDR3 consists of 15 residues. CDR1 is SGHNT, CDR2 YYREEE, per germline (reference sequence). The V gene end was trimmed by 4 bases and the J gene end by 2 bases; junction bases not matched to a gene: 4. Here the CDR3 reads CASSPSGRPTDTQYF. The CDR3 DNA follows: TGTGCCAGCAGCCCTAGCGGGAGACCCACAGATACGCAGTATTTT.

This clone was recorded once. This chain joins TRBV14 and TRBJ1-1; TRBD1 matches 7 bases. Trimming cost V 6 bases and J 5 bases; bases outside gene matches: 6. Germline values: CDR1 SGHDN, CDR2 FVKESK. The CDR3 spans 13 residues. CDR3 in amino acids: CASRHRQGTEAFF. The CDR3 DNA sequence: TGTGCCAGCAGGCATCGACAGGGAACTGAAGCTTTCTTT.

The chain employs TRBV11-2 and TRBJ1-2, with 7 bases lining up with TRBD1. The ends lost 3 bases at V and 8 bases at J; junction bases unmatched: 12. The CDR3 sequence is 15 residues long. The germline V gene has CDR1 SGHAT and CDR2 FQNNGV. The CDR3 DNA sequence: TGTGCCAGCAGCTTTCTCCTTAGGGGGCAGGGAGGCTACACCTTC. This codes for CASSFLLRGQGGYTF.

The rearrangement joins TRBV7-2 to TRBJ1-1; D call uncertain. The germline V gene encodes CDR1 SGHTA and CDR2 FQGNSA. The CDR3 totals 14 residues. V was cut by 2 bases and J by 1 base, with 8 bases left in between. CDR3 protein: CASSLNWGNTEAFF. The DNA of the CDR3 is TGTGCCAGCAGCTTAAACTGGGGGAACACTGAAGCTTTCTTT.

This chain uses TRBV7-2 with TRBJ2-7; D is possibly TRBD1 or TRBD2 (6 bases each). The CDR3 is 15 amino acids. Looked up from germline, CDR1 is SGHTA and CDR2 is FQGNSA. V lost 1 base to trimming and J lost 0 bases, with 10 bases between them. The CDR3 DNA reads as TGTGCCAGCAGCTTAGGTGGAGGGGGCTCCTACGAGCAGTACTTC. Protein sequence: CASSLGGGGSYEQYF.

This CDR3 is CSPTQTHEQYF. The CDR3, as DNA: TGCAGTCCCACTCAAACCCACGAGCAGTACTTC. This chain links TRBV20-1 with TRBJ2-5; D gene unclear. The J call is doubtful: the DNA matches TRBJ2-7 better. This CDR3 comprises 11 residues. Germline assignment: CDR1 DFQATT and CDR2 SNEGSKA (reference sequence).

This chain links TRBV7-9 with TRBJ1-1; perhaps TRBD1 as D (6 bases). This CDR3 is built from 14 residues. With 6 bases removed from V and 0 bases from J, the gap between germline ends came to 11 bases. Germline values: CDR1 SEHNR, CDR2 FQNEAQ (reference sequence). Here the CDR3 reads CASSVGGVNTEAFF. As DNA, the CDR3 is TGTGCCAGCAGTGTAGGGGGGGTGAACACTGAAGCTTTCTTT.

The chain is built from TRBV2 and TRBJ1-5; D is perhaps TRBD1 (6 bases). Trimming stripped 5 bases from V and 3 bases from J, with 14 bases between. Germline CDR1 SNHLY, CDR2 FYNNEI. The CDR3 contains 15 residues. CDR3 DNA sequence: TGTGCCAGCAGTTTGGACAGCGGCTACAATCAGCCCCAGCATTTT. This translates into CASSLDSGYNQPQHF.

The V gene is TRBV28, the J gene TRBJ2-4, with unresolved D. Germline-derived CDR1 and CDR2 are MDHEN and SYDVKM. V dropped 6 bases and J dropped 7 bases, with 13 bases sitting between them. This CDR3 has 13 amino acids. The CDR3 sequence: CASSKVGRNIQYF. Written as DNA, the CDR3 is TGTGCCAGCAGCAAAGTGGGTAGGAACATTCAGTACTTC.

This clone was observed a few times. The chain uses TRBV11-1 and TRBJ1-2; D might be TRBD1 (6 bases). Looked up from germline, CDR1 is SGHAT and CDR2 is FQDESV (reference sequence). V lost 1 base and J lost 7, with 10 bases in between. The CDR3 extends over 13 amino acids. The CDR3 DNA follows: TGTGCCAGCAGCTTAGAACAGGGAGGTGGCTACACCTTC. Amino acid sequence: CASSLEQGGGYTF.

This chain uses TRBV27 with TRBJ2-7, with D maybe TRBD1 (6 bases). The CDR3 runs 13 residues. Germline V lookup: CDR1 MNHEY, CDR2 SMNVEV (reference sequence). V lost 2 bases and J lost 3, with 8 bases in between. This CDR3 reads CASSLRQDYEQYF. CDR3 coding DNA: TGTGCCAGCAGTTTAAGACAGGACTACGAGCAGTACTTC.

For the CDR3, the DNA is TGTGCCAGCAGCCATCCCACCGGGGAGCTGTTTTTT. This codes for CASSHPTGELFF. This rearrangement joins TRBV11-3 to TRBJ2-2, with no clear D. The CDR3 length is 12 residues. V was pared by 5 bases and J by 4 bases, with 5 bases between. Germline CDR1 SGHNT, CDR2 YENEEA. Full variable domain (outside the CDR3, taken from reference TRBV11-3 and TRBJ2-2): EAGVVQSPRYKIIEKKQPVAFWCNPISGHNTLYWYLQNLGQGPELLIRYENEEAVDDSQLPKDRFSAERLKGVDSTLKIQPAELGDSAVYLCASSHPTGELFFGEGSRLTVL.

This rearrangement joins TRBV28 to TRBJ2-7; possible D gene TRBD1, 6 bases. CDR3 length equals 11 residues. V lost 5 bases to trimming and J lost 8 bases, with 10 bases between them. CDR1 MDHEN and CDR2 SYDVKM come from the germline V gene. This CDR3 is CASSLTGKQYF. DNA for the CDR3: TGTGCCAGCAGTCTCACAGGGAAGCAGTACTTC.

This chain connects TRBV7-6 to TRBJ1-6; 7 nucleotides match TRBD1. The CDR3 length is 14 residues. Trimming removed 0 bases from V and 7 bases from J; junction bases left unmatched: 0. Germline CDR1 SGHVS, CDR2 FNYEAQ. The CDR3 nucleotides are TGTGCCAGCAGCTTAGCACAGGGGAATTCACCCCTCCACTTT. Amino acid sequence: CASSLAQGNSPLHF. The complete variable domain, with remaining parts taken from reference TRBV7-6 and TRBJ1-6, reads GAGVSQSPRYKVTKRGQDVALRCDPISGHVSLYWYRQALGQGPEFLTYFNYEAQQDKSGLPNDRFSAERPEGSISTLTIQRTEQRDSAMYRCASSLAQGNSPLHFGNGTRLTVT.

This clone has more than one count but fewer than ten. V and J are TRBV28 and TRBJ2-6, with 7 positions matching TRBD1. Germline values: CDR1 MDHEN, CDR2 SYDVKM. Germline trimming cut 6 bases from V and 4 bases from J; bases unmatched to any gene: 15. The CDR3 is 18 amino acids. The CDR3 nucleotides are TGTGCCAGCAGATTCACCTACAGGGGACGGACAGGGGCCAACGTCCTGACTTTC. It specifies CASRFTYRGRTGANVLTF.

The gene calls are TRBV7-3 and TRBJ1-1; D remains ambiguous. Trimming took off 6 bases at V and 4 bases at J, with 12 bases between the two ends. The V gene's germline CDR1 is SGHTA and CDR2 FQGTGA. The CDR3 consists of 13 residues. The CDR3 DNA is TGTGCCAGCAGTCCCCCGGGCGGCACTGAAGCTTTCTTT. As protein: CASSPPGGTEAFF.

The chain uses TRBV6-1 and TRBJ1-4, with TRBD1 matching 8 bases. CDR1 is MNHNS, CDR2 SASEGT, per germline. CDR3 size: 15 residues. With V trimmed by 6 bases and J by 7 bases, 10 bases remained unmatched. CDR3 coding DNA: TGTGCCAGCAGCCGACAGGGGAGCGCCGGTGAAAAACTGTTTTTT. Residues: CASSRQGSAGEKLFF.

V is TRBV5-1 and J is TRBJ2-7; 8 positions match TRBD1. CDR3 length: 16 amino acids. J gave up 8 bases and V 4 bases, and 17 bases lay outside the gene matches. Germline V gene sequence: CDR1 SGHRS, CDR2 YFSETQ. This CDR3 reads CASSQMGQASSVKQYF. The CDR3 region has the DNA TGCGCCAGCAGCCAAATGGGACAGGCATCATCGGTGAAGCAGTACTTC.

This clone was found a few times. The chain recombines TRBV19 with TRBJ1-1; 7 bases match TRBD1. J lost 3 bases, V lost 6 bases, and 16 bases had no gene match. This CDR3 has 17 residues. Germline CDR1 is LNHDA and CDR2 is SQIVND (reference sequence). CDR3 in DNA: TGTGCCAGTAGCCCCCGGGACAGAACAATACTCGACACTGAAGCTTTCTTT. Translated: CASSPRDRTILDTEAFF. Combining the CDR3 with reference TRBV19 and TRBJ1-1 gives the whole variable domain DGGITQSPKYLFRKEGQNVTLSCEQNLNHDAMYWYRQDPGQGLRLIYYSQIVNDFQKGDIAEGYSVSREKKESFPLTVTSAQKNPTAFYLCASSPRDRTILDTEAFFGQGTRLTVV.

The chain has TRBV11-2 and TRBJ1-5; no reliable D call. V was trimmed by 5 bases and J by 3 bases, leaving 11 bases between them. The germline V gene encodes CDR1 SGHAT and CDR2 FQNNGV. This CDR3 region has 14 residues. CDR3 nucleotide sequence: TGTGCCAGCAGCCCCGGGCGGGACAATCAGCCCCAGCATTTT. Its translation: CASSPGRDNQPQHF.

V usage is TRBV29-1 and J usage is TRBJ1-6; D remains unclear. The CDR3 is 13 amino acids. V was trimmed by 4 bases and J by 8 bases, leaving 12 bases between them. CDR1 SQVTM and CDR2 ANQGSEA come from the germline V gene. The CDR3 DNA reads TGCAGCGTTGGACTCCATAGGGATTCACCCCTCCACTTT. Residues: CSVGLHRDSPLHF.